This is a list of T cell receptor beta chains from one sample in a study of Ad26.COV2.S vaccination and SARS-CoV-2 variants. Measured with immunoSEQ multiplex PCR; TCRdb has only the in-frame clones, and not every one. The sample carries around 450,000 clones, roughly 91% recorded once. This material consisted of peripheral blood, taken in a trial of Ad26.COV2.S vaccine versus placebo. The source is a person aged 18-65 years who received the Ad26.COV2.S COVID-19 vaccine or a placebo. Both conserved end residues are part of each CDR3. Each record gives: D gene, CDR3 length, V gene, J gene, clone size, CDR3 DNA, CDR3 protein. The D gene is left open where the match is weak. Only part of the rows carry a size: once, few, many, or a class if the clone is expanded.

d_call: TRBD1; cdr3_length: 16; v_call: TRBV23-1; j_call: TRBJ2-4; clone_size: -; cdr3_nt: TGCGCCAGCAGTACCGGGACAGGTTCGATCAAAAACATTCAGTACTTC; cdr3_aa: CASSTGTGSIKNIQYF
d_call: -; cdr3_length: 15; v_call: TRBV10-3; j_call: TRBJ2-4; clone_size: -; cdr3_nt: TGTGCCATCAGTGAGTCTGGGTTAGTCAAAAACATTCAGTACTTC; cdr3_aa: CAISESGLVKNIQYF
d_call: -; cdr3_length: 12; v_call: TRBV3-1/TRBV3-2; j_call: TRBJ2-3; clone_size: -; cdr3_nt: TGTGCCAGCAGCCAAGGGCCAGATACGCAGTATTTT; cdr3_aa: CASSQGPDTQYF
d_call: TRBD2; cdr3_length: 19; v_call: TRBV14; j_call: TRBJ2-1; clone_size: -; cdr3_nt: TGTGCCAGCAGCCAAGATCCGCCGACTAGCGGGAGGGCCGGCAATGAGCAGTTCTTC; cdr3_aa: CASSQDPPTSGRAGNEQFF
d_call: TRBD1; cdr3_length: 13; v_call: TRBV19; j_call: TRBJ2-5; clone_size: -; cdr3_nt: TGTGCCAGTAGGGACAGGGGACAAGAGACCCAGTACTTC; cdr3_aa: CASRDRGQETQYF
d_call: -; cdr3_length: 18; v_call: TRBV19; j_call: TRBJ2-6; clone_size: -; cdr3_nt: TGTGCCAGTAGTATGACCCTCATGGCCAGGGCTGTACCCAACGTCCTGACTTTC; cdr3_aa: CASSMTLMARAVPNVLTF
d_call: TRBD2; cdr3_length: 17; v_call: TRBV4-3; j_call: TRBJ2-3; clone_size: -; cdr3_nt: TGCGCCAGCAGCCAAGAAGCGCGACTAGCGGGGGCAGATACGCAGTATTTT; cdr3_aa: CASSQEARLAGADTQYF
d_call: -; cdr3_length: 15; v_call: TRBV28; j_call: TRBJ1-3; clone_size: -; cdr3_nt: TGTGCCAGCAGTTTGGGTCAGTACTCTGGAAACACCATATATTTT; cdr3_aa: CASSLGQYSGNTIYF
d_call: -; cdr3_length: 15; v_call: TRBV6-6; j_call: TRBJ2-2; clone_size: -; cdr3_nt: TGTGCCAGCAGTTACTTCAGGGGTGACACCGGGGAGCTGTTTTTT; cdr3_aa: CASSYFRGDTGELFF
d_call: TRBD1; cdr3_length: 14; v_call: TRBV6-4; j_call: TRBJ2-1; clone_size: -; cdr3_nt: TGTGCCAGCTCACAGGGGTCAAGGTCGGATGAGCAGTTCTTC; cdr3_aa: CASSQGSRSDEQFF
d_call: TRBD2; cdr3_length: 15; v_call: TRBV3-1/TRBV3-2; j_call: TRBJ2-1; clone_size: once; cdr3_nt: TGTGCCAGCAGCCTCTTCTCGGGAGGGAACAATGAGCAGTTCTTC; cdr3_aa: CASSLFSGGNNEQFF
d_call: TRBD2; cdr3_length: 14; v_call: TRBV4-1; j_call: TRBJ2-5; clone_size: -; cdr3_nt: TGCGCCAGCAGCCAGGTAGCGGGAGTGGAGACCCAGTACTTC; cdr3_aa: CASSQVAGVETQYF
d_call: -; cdr3_length: 12; v_call: TRBV9; j_call: TRBJ2-2; clone_size: -; cdr3_nt: TGTGCCAGCAGACGGAACACCGGGGAGCTGTTTTTT; cdr3_aa: CASRRNTGELFF
d_call: -; cdr3_length: 12; v_call: TRBV14; j_call: TRBJ1-2; clone_size: -; cdr3_nt: TGTGCCAGCAGCCCCACGGGCTATGGCTACACCTTC; cdr3_aa: CASSPTGYGYTF
d_call: -; cdr3_length: 12; v_call: TRBV7-8; j_call: TRBJ1-6; clone_size: -; cdr3_nt: TGTGCCAGCAGCCCAGCGGGGTCACCCCTCCACTTT; cdr3_aa: CASSPAGSPLHF
d_call: TRBD2; cdr3_length: 18; v_call: TRBV10-3; j_call: TRBJ2-3; clone_size: once; cdr3_nt: TGTGCCATCAGTGAAGGGAGGGGCCTAGCGGGGGGCACAGATACGCAGTATTTT; cdr3_aa: CAISEGRGLAGGTDTQYF
d_call: TRBD1; cdr3_length: 15; v_call: TRBV5-6; j_call: TRBJ1-1; clone_size: -; cdr3_nt: TGTGCCAGCAGCTCTGGACAGGGTAGGGACACTGAAGCTTTCTTT; cdr3_aa: CASSSGQGRDTEAFF
d_call: -; cdr3_length: 13; v_call: TRBV14; j_call: TRBJ1-5; clone_size: -; cdr3_nt: TGTGCCAGCAGCAAGGGGGGGGACCGGCCCCAGCATTTT; cdr3_aa: CASSKGGDRPQHF
d_call: -; cdr3_length: 15; v_call: TRBV7-2; j_call: TRBJ1-4; clone_size: -; cdr3_nt: TGTGCCAGCAGCTTAAGACCGGGGCTCAATGAAAAACTGTTTTTT; cdr3_aa: CASSLRPGLNEKLFF
d_call: -; cdr3_length: 14; v_call: TRBV9; j_call: TRBJ1-1; clone_size: -; cdr3_nt: TGTGCCAGCAGCGTAGAGGACGCGGACACTGAAGCTTTCTTT; cdr3_aa: CASSVEDADTEAFF
d_call: -; cdr3_length: 14; v_call: TRBV3-1/TRBV3-2; j_call: TRBJ2-7; clone_size: -; cdr3_nt: TGTGCCAGCAGTAACTCCGGGACATCCTACGAGCAGTACTTC; cdr3_aa: CASSNSGTSYEQYF
d_call: -; cdr3_length: 15; v_call: TRBV7-9; j_call: TRBJ1-6; clone_size: -; cdr3_nt: TGTGCCAGCAGCTTCCGGGACGAAGGGAATTCACCCCTCCACTTT; cdr3_aa: CASSFRDEGNSPLHF
d_call: -; cdr3_length: 13; v_call: TRBV7-3; j_call: TRBJ2-1; clone_size: -; cdr3_nt: TGTGCCAGCAGCTTAGGTGGTAGCGATGAGCAGTTCTTC; cdr3_aa: CASSLGGSDEQFF
d_call: -; cdr3_length: 13; v_call: TRBV19; j_call: TRBJ1-2; clone_size: -; cdr3_nt: TGTGCCAGTAGTATGGTCTCTAACTATGGCTACACCTTC; cdr3_aa: CASSMVSNYGYTF
d_call: -; cdr3_length: 12; v_call: TRBV11-2; j_call: TRBJ2-7; clone_size: -; cdr3_nt: TGTGCCAGCAGCTCGACTCTGAACGAGCAGTACTTC; cdr3_aa: CASSSTLNEQYF
d_call: -; cdr3_length: 15; v_call: TRBV18; j_call: TRBJ2-3; clone_size: -; cdr3_nt: TGTGCCAGCTCCCCAAGGGTCGGGGCCACAGATACGCAGTATTTT; cdr3_aa: CASSPRVGATDTQYF
d_call: TRBD2; cdr3_length: 14; v_call: TRBV27; j_call: TRBJ2-7; clone_size: -; cdr3_nt: TGTGCCAGCAGTTTACGGCGGGAGGGGTACGAGCAGTACTTC; cdr3_aa: CASSLRREGYEQYF
d_call: TRBD1; cdr3_length: 15; v_call: TRBV28; j_call: TRBJ1-4; clone_size: -; cdr3_nt: TGTGCCAGCAGTCTTTCCGGGACAGGGAGCGAAAAACTGTTTTTT; cdr3_aa: CASSLSGTGSEKLFF
d_call: -; cdr3_length: 17; v_call: TRBV4-2; j_call: TRBJ2-3; clone_size: -; cdr3_nt: TGTGCCAGCAGCCAAGAGGGGCCGGGGCCTAGCACAGATACGCAGTATTTT; cdr3_aa: CASSQEGPGPSTDTQYF
d_call: TRBD1; cdr3_length: 15; v_call: TRBV10-3; j_call: TRBJ2-7; clone_size: -; cdr3_nt: TGTGCCATCAGTGAGTTCCGGGACAGCCCCTACGAGCAGTACTTC; cdr3_aa: CAISEFRDSPYEQYF
d_call: -; cdr3_length: 14; v_call: TRBV18; j_call: TRBJ1-1; clone_size: -; cdr3_nt: TGTGCCAGCTCACCAGGGCGAACAGAAACTGAAGCTTTCTTT; cdr3_aa: CASSPGRTETEAFF
d_call: TRBD1; cdr3_length: 12; v_call: TRBV25-1; j_call: TRBJ2-7; clone_size: -; cdr3_nt: TGTGCCAGCTCTAACAGGGGCTACGAGCAGTACTTC; cdr3_aa: CASSNRGYEQYF
d_call: -; cdr3_length: 15; v_call: TRBV19; j_call: TRBJ2-4; clone_size: few; cdr3_nt: TGTGCCAGTAGTATAGATCAGTTAGCCAAAAACATTCAGTACTTC; cdr3_aa: CASSIDQLAKNIQYF
d_call: TRBD2; cdr3_length: 14; v_call: TRBV19; j_call: TRBJ2-7; clone_size: -; cdr3_nt: TGTGCCAGTCGGCTAGCGGGGGCCTCCTACGAGCAGTACTTC; cdr3_aa: CASRLAGASYEQYF
d_call: TRBD1; cdr3_length: 14; v_call: TRBV6-5; j_call: TRBJ1-6; clone_size: -; cdr3_nt: TGTGCCAGCACCAGGACAGGGAGGAATTCACCCCTCCACTTT; cdr3_aa: CASTRTGRNSPLHF
d_call: -; cdr3_length: 16; v_call: TRBV18; j_call: TRBJ2-1; clone_size: -; cdr3_nt: TGTGCCAGCTCACCCGGCGAGGGAGTGGCCTACAATGAGCAGTTCTTC; cdr3_aa: CASSPGEGVAYNEQFF
d_call: -; cdr3_length: 15; v_call: TRBV27; j_call: TRBJ2-1; clone_size: -; cdr3_nt: TGTGCCAGCAGTTCCAGCGGGTTCTCCTACAATGAGCAGTTCTTC; cdr3_aa: CASSSSGFSYNEQFF
d_call: -; cdr3_length: 13; v_call: TRBV29-1; j_call: TRBJ2-7; clone_size: -; cdr3_nt: TGCAGCGTTGTGCCGACTAGCTCCTACGAGCAGTACTTC; cdr3_aa: CSVVPTSSYEQYF
d_call: TRBD2; cdr3_length: 16; v_call: TRBV7-2; j_call: TRBJ2-3; clone_size: -; cdr3_nt: TGTGCCAGCAGCTTCCCCCTCCGGGAGGGAGCAGATACGCAGTATTTT; cdr3_aa: CASSFPLREGADTQYF
d_call: TRBD2; cdr3_length: 13; v_call: TRBV6-5; j_call: TRBJ2-7; clone_size: -; cdr3_nt: TGTGCCAGCAGTTTAGCGGGAGCGTACGAGCAGTACTTC; cdr3_aa: CASSLAGAYEQYF
d_call: TRBD2; cdr3_length: 14; v_call: TRBV7-2; j_call: TRBJ2-1; clone_size: -; cdr3_nt: TGTGCCAGCAGCTTAACAGGCGGGAGAGGTGAGCAGTTCTTC; cdr3_aa: CASSLTGGRGEQFF
d_call: TRBD1; cdr3_length: 15; v_call: TRBV6-5; j_call: TRBJ2-7; clone_size: -; cdr3_nt: TGTGCCAGCAGCCTGGAGGGGACAGGGTTATACGAGCAGTACTTC; cdr3_aa: CASSLEGTGLYEQYF
d_call: TRBD2; cdr3_length: 17; v_call: TRBV5-1; j_call: TRBJ2-7; clone_size: few; cdr3_nt: TGCGCCAGCAGCTTCGGACTAGCGGGAGGGCCCTCCTACGAGCAGTACTTC; cdr3_aa: CASSFGLAGGPSYEQYF
d_call: -; cdr3_length: 15; v_call: TRBV30; j_call: TRBJ2-1; clone_size: -; cdr3_nt: TGTGCCTGGAACTTGGGTACGGGGTCCTACAATGAGCAGTTCTTC; cdr3_aa: CAWNLGTGSYNEQFF
d_call: -; cdr3_length: 16; v_call: TRBV7-8; j_call: TRBJ1-2; clone_size: -; cdr3_nt: TGTGCCAGCAGCCCGGACGGTTATGCCACCTACTATGGCTACACCTTC; cdr3_aa: CASSPDGYATYYGYTF
d_call: -; cdr3_length: 15; v_call: TRBV10-3; j_call: TRBJ2-1; clone_size: -; cdr3_nt: TGTGCCATCAGTGGGAGAACCGGCTCCTACAATGAGCAGTTCTTC; cdr3_aa: CAISGRTGSYNEQFF